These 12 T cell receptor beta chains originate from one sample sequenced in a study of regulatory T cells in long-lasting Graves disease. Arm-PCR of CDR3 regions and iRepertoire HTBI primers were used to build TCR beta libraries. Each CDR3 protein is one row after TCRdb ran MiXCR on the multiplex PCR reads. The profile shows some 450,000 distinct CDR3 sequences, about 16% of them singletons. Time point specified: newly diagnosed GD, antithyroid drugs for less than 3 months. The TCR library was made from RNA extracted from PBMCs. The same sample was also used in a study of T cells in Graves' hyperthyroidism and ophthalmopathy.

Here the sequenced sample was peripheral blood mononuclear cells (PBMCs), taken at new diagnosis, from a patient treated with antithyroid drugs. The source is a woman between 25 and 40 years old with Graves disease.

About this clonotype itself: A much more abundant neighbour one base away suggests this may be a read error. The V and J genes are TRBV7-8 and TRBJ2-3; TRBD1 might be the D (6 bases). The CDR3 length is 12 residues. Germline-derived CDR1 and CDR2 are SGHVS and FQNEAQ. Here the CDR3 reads CASSLSTLDRLF. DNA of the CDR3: TGTGCCAGCAGCTTATCAACCCTCGACAGGTTGTTT.

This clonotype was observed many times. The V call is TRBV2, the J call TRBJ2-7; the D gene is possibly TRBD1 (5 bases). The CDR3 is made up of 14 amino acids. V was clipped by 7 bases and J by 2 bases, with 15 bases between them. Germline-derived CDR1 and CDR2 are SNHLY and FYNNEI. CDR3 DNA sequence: TGTGCCAGCAATCAGGGAAGATCTACCTACGAGCAGTACTTC. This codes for CASNQGRSTYEQYF.

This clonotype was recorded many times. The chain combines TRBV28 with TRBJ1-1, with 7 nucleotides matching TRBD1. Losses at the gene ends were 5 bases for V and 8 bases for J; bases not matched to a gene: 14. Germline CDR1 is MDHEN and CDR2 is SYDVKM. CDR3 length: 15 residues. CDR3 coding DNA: TGTGCCAGCAGTCCTATGGACGGGACAGCTACAGAAGCTTTCTTT. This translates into CASSPMDGTATEAFF.

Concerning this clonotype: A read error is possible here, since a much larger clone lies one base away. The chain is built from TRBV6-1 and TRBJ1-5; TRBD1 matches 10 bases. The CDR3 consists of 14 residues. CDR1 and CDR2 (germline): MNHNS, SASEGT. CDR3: CASSADRGKQPRHF. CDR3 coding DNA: TGTGCCAGCAGTGCGGACAGGGGGAAACAGCCCCGGCATTTT.

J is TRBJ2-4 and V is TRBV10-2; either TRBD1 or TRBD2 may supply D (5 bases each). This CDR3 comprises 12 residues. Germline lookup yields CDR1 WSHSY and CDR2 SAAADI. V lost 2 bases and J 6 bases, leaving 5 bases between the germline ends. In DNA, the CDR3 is TGCGCCAGCAGTGAGGGGGGAAACATTCAGTACTTC. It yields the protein CASSEGGNIQYF.

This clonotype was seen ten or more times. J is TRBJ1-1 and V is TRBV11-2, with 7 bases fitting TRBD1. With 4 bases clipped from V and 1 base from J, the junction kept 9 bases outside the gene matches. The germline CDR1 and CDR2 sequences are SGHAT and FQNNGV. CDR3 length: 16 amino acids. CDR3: CASSSPGGGGNTEAFF. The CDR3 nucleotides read TGTGCCAGCAGCTCTCCAGGGGGTGGGGGGAACACTGAAGCTTTCTTT.

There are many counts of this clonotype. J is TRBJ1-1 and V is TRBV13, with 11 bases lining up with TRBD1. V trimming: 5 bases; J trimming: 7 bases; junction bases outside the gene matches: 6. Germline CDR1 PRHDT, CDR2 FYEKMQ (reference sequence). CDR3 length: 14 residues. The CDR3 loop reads CASSHRDRGFEAFF. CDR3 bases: TGTGCCAGCAGCCACCGGGACAGGGGGTTTGAAGCTTTCTTT. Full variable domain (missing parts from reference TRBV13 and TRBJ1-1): AAGVIQSPRHLIKEKRETATLKCYPIPRHDTVYWYQQGPGQDPQFLISFYEKMQSDKGSIPDRFSAQQFSDYHSELNMSSLELGDSALYFCASSHRDRGFEAFFGQGTRLTVV.

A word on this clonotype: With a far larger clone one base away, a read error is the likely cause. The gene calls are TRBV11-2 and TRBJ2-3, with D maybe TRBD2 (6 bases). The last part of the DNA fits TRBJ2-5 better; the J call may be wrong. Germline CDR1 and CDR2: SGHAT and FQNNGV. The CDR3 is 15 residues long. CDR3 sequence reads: CASSLSVAGRGTQYF. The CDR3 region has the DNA TGTGCCAGCAGCTTATCCGTGGCGGGGCGGGGGACCCAGTACTTC.

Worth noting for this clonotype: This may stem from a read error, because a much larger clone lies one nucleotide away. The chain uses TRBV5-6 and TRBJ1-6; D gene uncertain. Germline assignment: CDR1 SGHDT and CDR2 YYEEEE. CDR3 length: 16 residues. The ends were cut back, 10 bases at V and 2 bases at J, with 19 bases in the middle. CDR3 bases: TGTGCCGGCAAATTAGGAGGGCTGGCCTATAATTCACCCCTCCACTTT. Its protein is CAGKLGGLAYNSPLHF.

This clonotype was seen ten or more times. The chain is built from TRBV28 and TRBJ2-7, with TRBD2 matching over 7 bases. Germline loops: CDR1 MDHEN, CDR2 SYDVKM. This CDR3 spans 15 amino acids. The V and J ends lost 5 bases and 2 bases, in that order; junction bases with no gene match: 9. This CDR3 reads CASSGGGEGAYEQYF. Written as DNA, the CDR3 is TGTGCCAGCAGTGGGGGAGGGGAAGGGGCCTACGAGCAGTACTTC.

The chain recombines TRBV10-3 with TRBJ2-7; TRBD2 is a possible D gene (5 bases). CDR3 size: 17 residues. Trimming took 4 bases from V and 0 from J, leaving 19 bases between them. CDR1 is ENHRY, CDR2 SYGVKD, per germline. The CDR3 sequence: CAISAVGVGENSYEQYF. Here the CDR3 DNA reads TGTGCCATCAGTGCTGTAGGAGTCGGGGAGAACTCCTACGAGCAGTACTTC.

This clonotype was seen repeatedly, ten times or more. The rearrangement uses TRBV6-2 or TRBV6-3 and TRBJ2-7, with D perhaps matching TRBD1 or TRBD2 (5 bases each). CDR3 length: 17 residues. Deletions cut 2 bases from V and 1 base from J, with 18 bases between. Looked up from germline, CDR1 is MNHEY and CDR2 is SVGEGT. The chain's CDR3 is CASSYPSSRGRSYEQYF. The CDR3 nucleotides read TGTGCCAGCAGTTACCCTTCGTCGAGGGGACGGTCCTACGAGCAGTACTTC.